This T cell receptor beta chain derives from a study of T-cell memory formation after mild COVID-19 (dated by TCRdb to about 2021). With regard to the full study: TCR sequence clusters from the two donors were largely donor specific. Two young, previously healthy adult volunteers made up the cohort, one male and one female. Longitudinal TCRalpha and TCRbeta repertoire sequencing tracked T-cell clones expanding and contracting after mild COVID-19 in a couple of donors.

The reads were generated on an Illumina NovaSeq 6000. TCRalpha and TCRbeta cDNA libraries were built by 5'RACE with constant-segment primers, adding sample barcodes and unique molecular identifiers. Trizol reagent was used to extract RNA from every sample. Amplification of the libraries took two PCR steps, and the second step added a second sample barcode plus Illumina TruSeq adapters. Sequencing of libraries was performed on an Illumina NovaSeq with 2 x 150 bp paired-end reads. Under the source paper's analysis protocol: With migec v1.2.7, reads were demultiplexed and then collapsed into UMI-guided consensus sequences. With mixcr v2.1.11, UMI consensuses were aligned to TRA and TRB V and J templates and assembled into clonotypes. Expanded or contracted clonotypes were those called significant by both edgeR and NoisET, with noise models trained on biological replicates. For edgeR calls, a false discovery rate-adjusted p below 0.01 and a log2 fold-change threshold of 1 were applied. As an exploratory analysis of dynamics, max-normalized trajectories of the 1000 most abundant clonotypes were examined with PCA combined with hierarchical clustering. Separately sequenced CD4+ and CD8+ repertoires were used to assign the CD4 or CD8 phenotype of responding clones. TCRdb reran the public reads through fastp at Q25 and MiXCR, keeping productive beta chains. All rows with the same CDR3 protein become a single entry with the most common DNA and genes. TCRdb, not the original authors, processed these V and J calls. Across this sample there are around 420,000 distinct CDR3 sequences, with 20% to 25% seen only once. The leading ten clones occupy 8.8% of the sample.

Taken from the germline V gene (reference sequence), the CDR1 and CDR2 loops are LGHDT and YNNKEL. The V and J ends are trimmed by 4 bases and 3 bases, leaving 18 bases between them. The CDR3 runs 16 amino acids, cysteine and phenylalanine included. Left in the record is the CDR3 DNA by itself, 48 bases read in frame from the first base. PBMCs were isolated by Ficoll-Paque density gradient centrifugation. As regards this clonotype: It lacks a known antigen. Nothing much larger sits one base from this clone, and base qualities are not available.

Study-wide conclusions, independent of this receptor: From day 15 to 85, contracting clones showed balanced CD4/CD8 phenotypes, whereas a second wave of clones that expanded from day 15 to 37 leaned towards CD4+. Whether the second-wave clones peaking on day 37 were SARS-CoV-2 specific was not confirmed. Contracting CD4+ clones turned up mainly in the CM and EM memory subsets, whereas EMRA was where CD8+ clones were enriched. The study included only a couple of mild cases, and larger cohorts that include severe cases with pre-infection samples were judged to be necessary. Some responding clones were found in pre-infection memory, which suggests that pre-existing cross-reactive memory T cells took part in the SARS-CoV-2 response.

The chain is encoded by TRBV3-1 joined to TRBJ2-5; a confident D gene designation cannot be given. The material sequenced was PBMCs or a T cell subset sorted from them (not recorded which). This sequence was found in an adult woman who had mild COVID-19 (a few samples of this study predate the infection). The sample titles of this study are shuffled in the database, so cell type and time point are left out; the donor was told from shared clones. For the CDR3, the sequence is CASSPRAITLEETQYF. The sequence in DNA is TGTGCCAGCAGCCCACGGGCCATTACCCTGGAAGAGACCCAGTACTTC.